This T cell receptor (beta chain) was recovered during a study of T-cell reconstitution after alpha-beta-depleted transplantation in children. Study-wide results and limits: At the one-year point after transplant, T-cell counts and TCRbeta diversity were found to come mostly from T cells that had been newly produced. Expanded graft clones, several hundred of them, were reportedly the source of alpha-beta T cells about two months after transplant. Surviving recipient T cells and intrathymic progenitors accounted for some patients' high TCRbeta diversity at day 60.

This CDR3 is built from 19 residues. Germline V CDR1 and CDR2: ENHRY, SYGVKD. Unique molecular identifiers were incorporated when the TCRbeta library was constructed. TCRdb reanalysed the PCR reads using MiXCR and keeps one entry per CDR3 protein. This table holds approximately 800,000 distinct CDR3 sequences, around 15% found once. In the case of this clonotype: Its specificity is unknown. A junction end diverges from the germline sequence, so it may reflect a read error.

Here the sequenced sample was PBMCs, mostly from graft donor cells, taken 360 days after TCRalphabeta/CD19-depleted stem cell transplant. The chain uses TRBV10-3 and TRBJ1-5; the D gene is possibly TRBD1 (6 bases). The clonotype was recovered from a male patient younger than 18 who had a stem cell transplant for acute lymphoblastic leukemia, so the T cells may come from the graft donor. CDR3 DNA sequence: TGTGCCATCAGCACAGGTGGGGGCCAGGGCGCCGGTAGCGATCAGCCCCAGCATTTT. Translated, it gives CAISTGGGQGAGSDQPQHF.